This T cell receptor beta chain was identified in a study of cytomegalovirus exposure and HLA in healthy donors. Germline V gives CDR1 SGHRS, CDR2 YFSETQ. The germline V and J ends were trimmed by 4 bases and 0 bases, with 13 bases remaining between them. The CDR3 totals 16 residues. 13 Jbeta primers and 60 Vbeta primers were used for the PCR. Method: immunoSEQ multiplex PCR; TCRdb's copy keeps in-frame clones and lacks some. This sample yields fewer than 150,000 clones, of which 75% to 80% are seen a single time; almost 4% belongs to the top ten. The chain is built from TRBV5-1 and TRBJ2-2; no reliable D call. The sequence came from a man aged 18 to 35 in good health and CMV-seronegative. Material for sequencing was PBMCs. In DNA form, the CDR3 reads TGCGCCAGCAGCGGGCAGGCAGGTTCGAACACCGGGGAGCTGTTTTTT. Translating it yields CASSGQAGSNTGELFF.